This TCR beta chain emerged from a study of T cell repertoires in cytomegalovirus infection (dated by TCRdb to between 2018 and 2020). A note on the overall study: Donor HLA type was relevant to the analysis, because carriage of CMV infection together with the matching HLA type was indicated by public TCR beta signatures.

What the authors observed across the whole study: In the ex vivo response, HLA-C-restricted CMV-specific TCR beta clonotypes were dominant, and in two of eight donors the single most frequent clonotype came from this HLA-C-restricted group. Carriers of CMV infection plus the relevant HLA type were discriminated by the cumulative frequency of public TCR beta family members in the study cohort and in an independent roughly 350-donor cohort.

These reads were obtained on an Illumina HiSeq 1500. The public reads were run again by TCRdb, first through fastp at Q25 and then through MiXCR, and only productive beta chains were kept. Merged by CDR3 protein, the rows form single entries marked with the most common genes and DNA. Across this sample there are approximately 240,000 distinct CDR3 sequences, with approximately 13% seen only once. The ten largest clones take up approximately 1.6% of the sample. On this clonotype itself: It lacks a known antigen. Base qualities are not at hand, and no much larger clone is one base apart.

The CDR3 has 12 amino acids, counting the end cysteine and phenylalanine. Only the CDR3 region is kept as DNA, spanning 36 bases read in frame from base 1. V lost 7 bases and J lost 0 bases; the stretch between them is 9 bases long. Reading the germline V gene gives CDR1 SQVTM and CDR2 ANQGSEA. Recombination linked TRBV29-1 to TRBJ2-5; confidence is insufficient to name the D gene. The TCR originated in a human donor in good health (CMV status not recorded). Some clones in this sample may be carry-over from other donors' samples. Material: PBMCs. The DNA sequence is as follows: TGCAGCGCCCACCACAACCAAGAGACCCAGTACTTC. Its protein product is CSAHHNQETQYF.